This TCR beta chain was sequenced during a study of CD8+ T cells in alopecia areata. As to this clone: Its antigen is unknown.

V dropped 6 bases and J dropped 10 bases, with 19 bases sitting between them. The CDR3 extends over 14 amino acids. The germline CDR1 and CDR2 sequences are MNHEY and SVGAGI. Treatment denoted: oral pan-JAK inhibitor, 5-10 mg twice daily. In alopecia areata patients, both lesional scalp punch biopsies and peripheral blood were collected. RNA extraction was followed by reverse transcription into cDNA, which acted as the sequencing template. Measured with immunoSEQ multiplex PCR; TCRdb has only the in-frame clones, and not every one. The sample lists roughly 120,000 clones; about 50% were seen once. Study-wide findings and caveats: There were also resident alphabeta T cells of normal skin sequenced in scalp samples. Compared with mice, patients displayed less clear TCR sharing, possibly for HLA-related reasons.

The sample in question was CD4+ T cells sorted from blood, obtained at week 4, from a patient treated with tofacitinib. J is TRBJ2-1 and V is TRBV6-5; D perhaps matches TRBD2 (5 bases). The source is a human donor with alopecia areata. As DNA, the CDR3 is TGTGCCAGCAGCCCCCCTCCCCTTCCTAGCGAGCAGTTCTTC. This encodes CASSPPPLPSEQFF.